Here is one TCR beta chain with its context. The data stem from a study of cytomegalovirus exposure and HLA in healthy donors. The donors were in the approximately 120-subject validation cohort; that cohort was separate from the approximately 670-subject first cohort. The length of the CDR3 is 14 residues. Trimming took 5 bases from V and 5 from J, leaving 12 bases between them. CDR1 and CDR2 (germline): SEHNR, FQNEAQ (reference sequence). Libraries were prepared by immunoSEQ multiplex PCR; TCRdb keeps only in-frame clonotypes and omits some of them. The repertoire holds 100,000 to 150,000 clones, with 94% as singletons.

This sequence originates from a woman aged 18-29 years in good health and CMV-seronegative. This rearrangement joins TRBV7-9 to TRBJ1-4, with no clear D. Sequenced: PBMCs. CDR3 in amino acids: CASSPPLENEKLFF. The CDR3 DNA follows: TGTGCCAGCAGCCCTCCACTAGAGAATGAAAAACTGTTTTTT.